Listed below are T cell receptor beta chains from one sample, sequenced in a study of blood T cell repertoires in COVID-19. Sequenced by immunoSEQ multiplex PCR; TCRdb stores in-frame clones only, minus some. Among some 150,000 clones listed, more than 70% were seen once. The specimen was peripheral blood. The receptors here all came from a human donor in a cohort sampled during active COVID-19. Both conserved end residues are part of each CDR3. Fields, in order: J gene, clone size, D gene, V gene, CDR3 DNA, CDR3 protein. The D gene is left open where the match is weak. For some rows the clone size is stated as once, few or many, or as a class when expanded; others skip it.

J gene: TRBJ2-1; clone size: once; D gene: TRBD2; V gene: TRBV7-2; CDR3 DNA: TGTGCCAGCAGCCCTAGCGGGGGGGCATATGAGCAGTTCTTC; CDR3 protein: CASSPSGGAYEQFF
J gene: TRBJ1-6; clone size: .; D gene: .; V gene: TRBV18; CDR3 DNA: TGTGCCAGCTCAAGTGGACAGTCGGCACCCCTCCACTTT; CDR3 protein: CASSSGQSAPLHF
J gene: TRBJ1-3; clone size: .; D gene: TRBD1; V gene: TRBV19; CDR3 DNA: TGTGCCAGTAGCGACCGGGACAGGATATATTTT; CDR3 protein: CASSDRDRIYF
J gene: TRBJ2-3; clone size: .; D gene: TRBD2; V gene: TRBV4-1; CDR3 DNA: TGCGCCAGCAGCTCCGGACTAGCGGGGATCTATAGCACAGATACGCAGTATTTT; CDR3 protein: CASSSGLAGIYSTDTQYF
J gene: TRBJ2-5; clone size: .; D gene: TRBD2; V gene: TRBV11-2; CDR3 DNA: TGTGCCAGCAGCCGGGGACTAGCGGGGGCAAGGGCAAGAGAGGCCCAGTACTTC; CDR3 protein: CASSRGLAGARAREAQYF
J gene: TRBJ1-4; clone size: .; D gene: .; V gene: TRBV5-1; CDR3 DNA: TGCGCCAGCAGCACAGGACAGTTGGGAAGGGAAAAACTGTTTTTT; CDR3 protein: CASSTGQLGREKLFF
J gene: TRBJ2-2; clone size: few; D gene: TRBD1; V gene: TRBV5-1; CDR3 DNA: TGCGCCAGCAGCCGGACAGGGACCGGGGAGCTGTTTTTT; CDR3 protein: CASSRTGTGELFF
J gene: TRBJ2-1; clone size: once; D gene: TRBD1; V gene: TRBV4-1; CDR3 DNA: TGCGCCAGCAGCCGGACAGGGGAAAATGAGCAGTTCTTC; CDR3 protein: CASSRTGENEQFF
J gene: TRBJ2-2; clone size: once; D gene: .; V gene: TRBV7-3; CDR3 DNA: TGTGCCAGCAGCTTGGGAGTGGGCAGGTCCACCGGGGAGCTGTTTTTT; CDR3 protein: CASSLGVGRSTGELFF
J gene: TRBJ1-2; clone size: .; D gene: .; V gene: TRBV30; CDR3 DNA: TGTGCCTGGGCGCAGGGCTCTAACTATGGCTACACCTTC; CDR3 protein: CAWAQGSNYGYTF
J gene: TRBJ1-5; clone size: .; D gene: .; V gene: TRBV7-2; CDR3 DNA: TGTGCCAGCAGCTTAGCGTACAGGAGCAATCAGCCCCAGCATTTT; CDR3 protein: CASSLAYRSNQPQHF
J gene: TRBJ2-7; clone size: once; D gene: .; V gene: TRBV4-2; CDR3 DNA: TGTGCCAGCAGCCAAGAGACAGCTCCAACCTACGAGCAGTACTTC; CDR3 protein: CASSQETAPTYEQYF
J gene: TRBJ1-1; clone size: .; D gene: TRBD1; V gene: TRBV19; CDR3 DNA: TGTGCCAGTAGTAGCCGACAGGGCACTGAAGCTTTCTTT; CDR3 protein: CASSSRQGTEAFF
J gene: TRBJ2-5; clone size: .; D gene: .; V gene: TRBV19; CDR3 DNA: TGTGCCAGCTCTGAGGGAAAAGAGACCCAGTACTTC; CDR3 protein: CASSEGKETQYF
J gene: TRBJ1-2; clone size: .; D gene: TRBD1; V gene: TRBV13; CDR3 DNA: TGTGCCAGCAGCTTGGGACAGGGAACCTATGGCTACACCTTC; CDR3 protein: CASSLGQGTYGYTF
J gene: TRBJ2-1; clone size: .; D gene: TRBD1; V gene: TRBV11-2; CDR3 DNA: TGTGCCAGCAGCGCGGAGACAGGGAACGAGCAGTTCTTC; CDR3 protein: CASSAETGNEQFF
J gene: TRBJ1-1; clone size: .; D gene: .; V gene: TRBV11-2; CDR3 DNA: TGTGCCAGCAGACCCGTCCGGGGTTTAGACACTGAAGCTTTCTTT; CDR3 protein: CASRPVRGLDTEAFF
J gene: TRBJ2-2; clone size: .; D gene: .; V gene: TRBV10-2; CDR3 DNA: TGCGCCAGCAGTGAGTCAACAGGGTGGACCGGGGAGCTGTTTTTT; CDR3 protein: CASSESTGWTGELFF
J gene: TRBJ2-1; clone size: .; D gene: TRBD2; V gene: TRBV29-1; CDR3 DNA: TGCAGCGTTAATAGCGGGGGGGCCATAAATGAGCAGTTCTTC; CDR3 protein: CSVNSGGAINEQFF
J gene: TRBJ1-2; clone size: once; D gene: TRBD1; V gene: TRBV5-8; CDR3 DNA: TGTGCCAGCAGCTTGTGGGGACAGCGCTTTCCCAACTATGGCTACACCTTC; CDR3 protein: CASSLWGQRFPNYGYTF
J gene: TRBJ1-1; clone size: .; D gene: .; V gene: TRBV7-3; CDR3 DNA: TGTGCCAGCAGCTCCACAGGCGGATACACTGAAGCTTTCTTT; CDR3 protein: CASSSTGGYTEAFF
J gene: TRBJ2-1; clone size: .; D gene: TRBD2; V gene: TRBV7-2; CDR3 DNA: TGTGCCAGCAGCTTTAGACTAGCGGGTAATGAGCAGTTCTTC; CDR3 protein: CASSFRLAGNEQFF
J gene: TRBJ2-1; clone size: .; D gene: .; V gene: TRBV9; CDR3 DNA: TGTGCCAGCAGCGTAGTTGGGGGCCGGAGCTCCTACAATGAGCAGTTCTTC; CDR3 protein: CASSVVGGRSSYNEQFF
J gene: TRBJ2-2; clone size: .; D gene: .; V gene: TRBV7-8; CDR3 DNA: TGTGCCAGCAGCCCATTGCGGGGCAGGAACACCGGGGAGCTGTTTTTT; CDR3 protein: CASSPLRGRNTGELFF
J gene: TRBJ2-7; clone size: .; D gene: .; V gene: TRBV5-4; CDR3 DNA: TGTGCCAGCAGCGGAGGCTCAGGAAACTCCTACGAGCAGTACTTC; CDR3 protein: CASSGGSGNSYEQYF
J gene: TRBJ1-5; clone size: .; D gene: .; V gene: TRBV19; CDR3 DNA: TGTGCCAGTAGTGGACAGCTAAATCAGCCCCAGCATTTT; CDR3 protein: CASSGQLNQPQHF
J gene: TRBJ2-3; clone size: .; D gene: .; V gene: TRBV15; CDR3 DNA: TGTGCCACCAGCATAACGACAGGGGAGGGGGCAGATACGCAGTATTTT; CDR3 protein: CATSITTGEGADTQYF
J gene: TRBJ1-1; clone size: .; D gene: .; V gene: TRBV15; CDR3 DNA: TGTGCCACCAGCAGAGGGAAAGGGGGCACTGAAGCTTTCTTT; CDR3 protein: CATSRGKGGTEAFF
J gene: TRBJ2-7; clone size: .; D gene: TRBD1; V gene: TRBV10-1; CDR3 DNA: TGCGCCAGCACAGACAAAGACTCGGACAGGGGGTGGTACGAGCAGTACTTC; CDR3 protein: CASTDKDSDRGWYEQYF
J gene: TRBJ2-1; clone size: .; D gene: TRBD2; V gene: TRBV6-6; CDR3 DNA: TGTGCCAGCAGTTACGGGGGGGTTGGGAATGAGCAGTTCTTC; CDR3 protein: CASSYGGVGNEQFF
J gene: TRBJ2-1; clone size: once; D gene: .; V gene: TRBV6-6; CDR3 DNA: TGTGCCAGCAGTTACTCGACAGTCTACAATGAGCAGTTCTTC; CDR3 protein: CASSYSTVYNEQFF
J gene: TRBJ1-1; clone size: .; D gene: TRBD1; V gene: TRBV6-2/TRBV6-3; CDR3 DNA: TGTGCCAGCAGTCCATGGGACAGAGGGGAGACTGAAGCTTTCTTT; CDR3 protein: CASSPWDRGETEAFF
J gene: TRBJ2-1; clone size: .; D gene: TRBD2; V gene: TRBV29-1; CDR3 DNA: TGCAGCGTTGAAGACCTAGGGACTAGCGGGGGGGAAAGCTCCTACAATGAGCAGTTCTTC; CDR3 protein: CSVEDLGTSGGESSYNEQFF
J gene: TRBJ2-7; clone size: .; D gene: .; V gene: TRBV12-3/TRBV12-4; CDR3 DNA: TGTGCCAGCAGTCCACAGGTGACCTACGAGCAGTACTTC; CDR3 protein: CASSPQVTYEQYF
J gene: TRBJ1-4; clone size: .; D gene: .; V gene: TRBV11-2; CDR3 DNA: TGTGCCAGCAGCTTAGTACCGGGGTCGGAAAGCGGGAAACTGTTTTTT; CDR3 protein: CASSLVPGSESGKLFF
J gene: TRBJ1-1; clone size: .; D gene: TRBD1; V gene: TRBV6-5; CDR3 DNA: TGTGCCAGCAGTCGTGGACAGGGGGCTGAAGCTTTCTTT; CDR3 protein: CASSRGQGAEAFF
J gene: TRBJ2-2; clone size: .; D gene: .; V gene: TRBV3-1/TRBV3-2; CDR3 DNA: TGTGCCAGCAGCCTAAGACAGGAGAACACCGGGGAGCTGTTTTTT; CDR3 protein: CASSLRQENTGELFF
J gene: TRBJ1-5; clone size: .; D gene: TRBD1; V gene: TRBV27; CDR3 DNA: TGTGCCAGCAGTTTACGGGGGACAGTAACAAATCAGCCCCAGCATTTT; CDR3 protein: CASSLRGTVTNQPQHF
J gene: TRBJ2-2; clone size: .; D gene: .; V gene: TRBV7-2; CDR3 DNA: TGTGCCAGCAGCCGGGTAGACAGCAATCGGGAGCTGTTTTTT; CDR3 protein: CASSRVDSNRELFF
J gene: TRBJ1-1; clone size: once; D gene: TRBD1; V gene: TRBV11-2; CDR3 DNA: TGTGCCAGCAGCCCAAGACGTGGGACAGGAGCTACTGAAGCTTTCTTT; CDR3 protein: CASSPRRGTGATEAFF
J gene: TRBJ2-7; clone size: .; D gene: .; V gene: TRBV7-9; CDR3 DNA: TGTGCCAGCAGCTTAAGTGAGGGAAACTACGAGCAGTACTTC; CDR3 protein: CASSLSEGNYEQYF
J gene: TRBJ1-3; clone size: .; D gene: .; V gene: TRBV19; CDR3 DNA: TGTGCCAGTTCGGGCGGATTCTCCCGACAGAGCTCTGGAAACACCATATATTTT; CDR3 protein: CASSGGFSRQSSGNTIYF
J gene: TRBJ2-3; clone size: .; D gene: .; V gene: TRBV28; CDR3 DNA: TGTGCCAGCAGTTTACGGAGGGGGCGGGCGACAGATACGCAGTATTTT; CDR3 protein: CASSLRRGRATDTQYF
J gene: TRBJ1-4; clone size: .; D gene: .; V gene: TRBV5-4; CDR3 DNA: TGTGCCAGCAGCTTGAGGGGGTTGGCAACTAATGAAAAACTGTTTTTT; CDR3 protein: CASSLRGLATNEKLFF
J gene: TRBJ1-1; clone size: .; D gene: TRBD1; V gene: TRBV29-1; CDR3 DNA: TGCAGCGCCCAGACAGGGGTTTATACTGAAGCTTTCTTT; CDR3 protein: CSAQTGVYTEAFF